One TCR beta chain is described in this entry. This record belongs to a study of technical replicates of blood from a handful of donors. Germline values: CDR1 SGHRS, CDR2 YFSETQ. This CDR3 spans 16 amino acids. Trimming stripped 0 bases from V and 0 bases from J, with 13 bases between. The repertoire was sequenced with immunoSEQ multiplex PCR; TCRdb's copy has only in-frame clones and lacks some. This sample has about 75,000 clones, with roughly nine tenths found just once. The chain has TRBV5-1 and TRBJ2-7; maybe TRBD1 (5 bases). Sequences were obtained from PBMCs. This receptor was identified in a human donor in good health. Some clones in this sample may be carry-over from other donors' samples. In nucleotides, the CDR3 is TGCGCCAGCAGCTTGGCCGCGGACACCGTCTCCTACGAGCAGTACTTC. The encoded protein is CASSLAADTVSYEQYF.